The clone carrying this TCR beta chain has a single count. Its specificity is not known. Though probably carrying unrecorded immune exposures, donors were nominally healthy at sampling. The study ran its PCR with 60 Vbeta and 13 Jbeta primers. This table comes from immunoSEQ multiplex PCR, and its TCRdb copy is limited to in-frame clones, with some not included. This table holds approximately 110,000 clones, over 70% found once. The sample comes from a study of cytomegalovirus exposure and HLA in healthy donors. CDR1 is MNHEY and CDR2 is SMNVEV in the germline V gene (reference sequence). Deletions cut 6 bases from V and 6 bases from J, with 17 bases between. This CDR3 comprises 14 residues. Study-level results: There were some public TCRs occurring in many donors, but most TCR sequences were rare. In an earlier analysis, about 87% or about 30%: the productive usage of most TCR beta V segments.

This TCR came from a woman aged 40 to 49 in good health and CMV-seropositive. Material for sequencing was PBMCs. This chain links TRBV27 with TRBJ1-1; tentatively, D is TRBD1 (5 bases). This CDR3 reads CASSPRGRTSEAFF. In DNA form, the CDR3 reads TGTGCCAGCAGCCCCCGGGGGAGGACATCTGAAGCTTTCTTT.